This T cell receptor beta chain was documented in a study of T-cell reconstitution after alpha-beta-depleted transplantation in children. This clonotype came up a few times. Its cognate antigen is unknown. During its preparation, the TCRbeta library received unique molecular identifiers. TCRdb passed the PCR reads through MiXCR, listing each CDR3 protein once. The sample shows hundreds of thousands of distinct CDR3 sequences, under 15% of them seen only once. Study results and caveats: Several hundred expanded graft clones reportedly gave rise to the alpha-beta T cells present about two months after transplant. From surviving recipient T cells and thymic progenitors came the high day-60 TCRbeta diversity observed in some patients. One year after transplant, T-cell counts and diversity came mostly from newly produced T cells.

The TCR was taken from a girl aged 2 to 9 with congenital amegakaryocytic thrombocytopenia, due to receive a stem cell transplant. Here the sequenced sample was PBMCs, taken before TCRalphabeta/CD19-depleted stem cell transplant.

Here the CDR3 reads CASHGTVQAGELFF. CDR3 nucleotide sequence: TGTGCCAGCCACGGCACAGTCCAGGCCGGGGAGCTGTTTTTT. This rearrangement joins TRBV18 to TRBJ2-2; D is unresolved. The germline CDR1 and CDR2 sequences are KGHSH and LQKENI. V lost 8 bases to trimming and J lost 6 bases, with 16 bases between them. The length of the CDR3 is 14 residues.